This TCR beta chain was documented in a study of T cell responses to AZD1222 COVID-19 vaccine. Generated by immunoSEQ multiplex PCR, the TCRdb table keeps only in-frame clones and is missing some. Among fewer than 110,000 clones listed, about 90% were seen once. Trimming removed 4 bases from V and 6 bases from J; junction bases left unmatched: 10. Germline values: CDR1 SGHRS, CDR2 YFSETQ. The CDR3 has 15 amino acids. In the case of this clone: Antigen specificity is unknown.

Overall study findings and caveats: Baseline serology detected seropositivity in only 5 or 6 AZD1222 recipients. Only after the peak T cell response were repertoires sampled. A mostly white British donor set with more females was recruited, and clonal diversity was possibly underestimated.

Sample: peripheral blood, taken on day 0 of AZD1222 vaccination. The chain employs TRBV5-1 and TRBJ1-1; TRBD1 matches 9 bases. This TCR came from an adult in good health. The CDR3 protein is CASSPGQGIVSEAFF. CDR3 nucleotides: TGCGCCAGCAGCCCAGGACAGGGGATAGTGTCTGAAGCTTTCTTT.